Listed below are T cell receptor beta chains from one sample, sequenced in a study of blood T cell repertoires in COVID-19. Sequencing used immunoSEQ multiplex PCR; TCRdb keeps in-frame clones, though not all of them. The sample lists fewer than 150,000 clones, about four fifths occurring once. Material for sequencing was peripheral blood. Receptors were obtained from a woman in her 30s who had recovered from COVID-19. The CDR3 runs from the conserved cysteine through the conserved F or W. The D gene is left open where the match is weak. Some rows mark clone size as missing; the rest say once, few, many or name a class of expanded clone.

size	V	D	J	DNA	CDR3
-	TRBV19	TRBD2	TRBJ2-2	TGTGCCAGTAGTCCCCGGACTAGCGGGGGGACGACCGGGGAGCTGTTTTTT	CASSPRTSGGTTGELFF
-	TRBV3-1/TRBV3-2	TRBD1	TRBJ2-7	TGTGCCAGCAGCCAAGATTGGGGAGACAGGGGTTCCAACGAGCAGTACTTC	CASSQDWGDRGSNEQYF
-	TRBV6-5	TRBD1	TRBJ2-7	TGTGCCAGCAGTAGCCTCCCGGGACAGAACTACGAGCAGTACTTC	CASSSLPGQNYEQYF
-	TRBV7-3	-	TRBJ1-2	TGTGCCAGCAGCTCCCAGGGGCAGGGGATTAGCGCTGGCTACACCTTC	CASSSQGQGISAGYTF
-	TRBV30	-	TRBJ2-1	TGTGCCTGGAGTGTACTAAGACACAATGAGCAGTTCTTC	CAWSVLRHNEQFF
few	TRBV5-1	TRBD2	TRBJ2-1	TGCGCCAGCAGCAGAACCGGGACTAACTCCTACAATGAGCAGTTCTTC	CASSRTGTNSYNEQFF
-	TRBV14	-	TRBJ1-2	TGTGCCAGCAGCCAAGATCAGTTAGGAGCTTCAAACTATGGCTACACCTTC	CASSQDQLGASNYGYTF
-	TRBV11-3	-	TRBJ2-7	TGTGCCAGCAGCTTTTCAGGGCCCCATACGATCTACGAGCAGTACTTC	CASSFSGPHTIYEQYF
-	TRBV12-3/TRBV12-4	-	TRBJ1-5	TGTGCCAGCAGCTCAGGATTGACCCAGCCCCAGCATTTT	CASSSGLTQPQHF
-	TRBV19	-	TRBJ1-1	TGTGCCAGTAGTTTCTACATGGGCCGGGGGAACACTGAAGCTTTCTTT	CASSFYMGRGNTEAFF
-	TRBV29-1	-	TRBJ2-7	TGCAGCGTCGAACAGAAAGACTACGAGCAGTACTTC	CSVEQKDYEQYF
-	TRBV5-1	-	TRBJ1-1	TGCGCCAGCAGCTTGTCAGGTTTGAACACTGAAGCTTTCTTT	CASSLSGLNTEAFF
-	TRBV4-2	-	TRBJ2-3	TGTGCCAGCAGCCAAGGCGGGACGCTCATCACAGATACGCAGTATTTT	CASSQGGTLITDTQYF
-	TRBV6-1	TRBD1	TRBJ2-5	TGTGCCAGCAGTGAATGGGGACAGCAAGAGACCCAGTACTTC	CASSEWGQQETQYF
-	TRBV28	TRBD1	TRBJ2-7	TGTGCCAGCAGTTCCGGGACAGGGGCCTACGAGCAGTACTTC	CASSSGTGAYEQYF
-	TRBV7-2	-	TRBJ1-3	TGTGCCAGCAGCTTGGGGACATCGAACTCTGGAAACACCATATATTTT	CASSLGTSNSGNTIYF
-	TRBV7-3	TRBD2	TRBJ2-1	TGTGCCAGCAGCTTAATAGCCGCGAGGGCTAGCGGATACAATGAGCAGTTCTTC	CASSLIAARASGYNEQFF
-	TRBV2	TRBD2	TRBJ2-2	TGTGCCACCAGGACTAGCGGGAGTGCCGGGGAGCTGTTTTTT	CATRTSGSAGELFF
-	TRBV25-1	-	TRBJ1-1	TGTGCCAGCAACGCAGGGGCTTGGGACACTGAAGCTTTCTTT	CASNAGAWDTEAFF
-	TRBV19	TRBD1	TRBJ1-1	TGTGCCAGTAGTATCGACAGGGAGAGCGCTGAAGCTTTCTTT	CASSIDRESAEAFF
-	TRBV9	TRBD2	TRBJ2-2	TGTGCCAGCAGCCTAGGACTAGCGGGGGGTTACGGGGAGCTGTTTTTT	CASSLGLAGGYGELFF
-	TRBV5-4	TRBD1	TRBJ1-1	TGTGCCAGCAGCCGACAGGGGGATGGCACTGAAGCTTTCTTT	CASSRQGDGTEAFF
-	TRBV6-4	TRBD2	TRBJ2-1	TGTGCCAGCAGTGAGGGGACTAGCGGAAATGAGCAGTTCTTC	CASSEGTSGNEQFF
-	TRBV10-3	TRBD2	TRBJ2-1	TGTGCCATCAGTGGTAGCGGGAGTGGGTTTGAGCAGTTCTTC	CAISGSGSGFEQFF
few	TRBV18	TRBD2	TRBJ2-1	TGTGCCAGCTCACCACCGGGACTAGCGGGGGGGTCCTACAATGAGCAGTTCTTC	CASSPPGLAGGSYNEQFF
few	TRBV6-5	TRBD1	TRBJ2-7	TGTGCCAGCAGTTATACCGGGACAGGGACTACCTACGAGCAGTACTTC	CASSYTGTGTTYEQYF
-	TRBV12-3/TRBV12-4	-	TRBJ2-1	TGTGCCAGCCGCCAGGGACTCTACAATGAGCAGTTCTTC	CASRQGLYNEQFF
-	TRBV6-5	-	TRBJ1-2	TGTGCCACCAGGCGGGACTATGGCTACACCTTC	CATRRDYGYTF
-	TRBV2	TRBD1	TRBJ1-2	TGTGCCCGACAGGGCGGTGGGGGTGGCTACACCTTC	CARQGGGGGYTF
-	TRBV6-1	TRBD1	TRBJ1-2	TGTGCCAGCAGTGAAGCACAGGGGACCTATGGCTACACCTTC	CASSEAQGTYGYTF
-	TRBV7-8	-	TRBJ2-7	TGTGCCAGCAGCTTAGACATGATGAACTACGAGCAGTACTTC	CASSLDMMNYEQYF
-	TRBV5-6	-	TRBJ1-2	TGTGCCAGCAGTTACGGGACTCCGCAGGGCTACACCTTC	CASSYGTPQGYTF
-	TRBV27	-	TRBJ2-3	TGTGCCAGCAGTTTGGGGCTCACAGATACGCAGTATTTT	CASSLGLTDTQYF
-	TRBV7-2	TRBD1	TRBJ1-2	TGTGCCAGCAGCTTAGGGGGAAAGGACAGGAGGAACTATGGCTACACCTTC	CASSLGGKDRRNYGYTF
-	TRBV5-1	TRBD2	TRBJ2-7	TGCGCCAGCAGCTTGGGACTAGCGGGGCGGCCGACCTACGAGCAGTACTTC	CASSLGLAGRPTYEQYF
-	TRBV12-3/TRBV12-4	TRBD1	TRBJ2-2	TGTGCCAGCAGTTTGACAGGGCCAGGGGAGCTGTTTTTT	CASSLTGPGELFF